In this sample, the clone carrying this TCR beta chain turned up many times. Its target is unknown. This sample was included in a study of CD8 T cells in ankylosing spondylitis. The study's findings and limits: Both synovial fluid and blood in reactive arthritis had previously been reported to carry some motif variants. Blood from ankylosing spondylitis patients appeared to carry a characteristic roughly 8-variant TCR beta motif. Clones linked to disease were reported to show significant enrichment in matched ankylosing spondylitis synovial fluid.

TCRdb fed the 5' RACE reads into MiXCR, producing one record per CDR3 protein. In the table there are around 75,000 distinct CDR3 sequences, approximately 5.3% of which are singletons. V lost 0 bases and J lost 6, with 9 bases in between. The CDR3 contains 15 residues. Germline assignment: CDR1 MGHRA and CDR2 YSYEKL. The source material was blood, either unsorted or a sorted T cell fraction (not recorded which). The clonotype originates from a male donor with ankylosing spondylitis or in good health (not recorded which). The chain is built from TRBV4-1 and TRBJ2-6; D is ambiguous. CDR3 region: CASSQEGSLANVLTF. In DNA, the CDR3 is TGCGCCAGCAGCCAAGAAGGGTCCTTGGCCAACGTCCTGACTTTC.